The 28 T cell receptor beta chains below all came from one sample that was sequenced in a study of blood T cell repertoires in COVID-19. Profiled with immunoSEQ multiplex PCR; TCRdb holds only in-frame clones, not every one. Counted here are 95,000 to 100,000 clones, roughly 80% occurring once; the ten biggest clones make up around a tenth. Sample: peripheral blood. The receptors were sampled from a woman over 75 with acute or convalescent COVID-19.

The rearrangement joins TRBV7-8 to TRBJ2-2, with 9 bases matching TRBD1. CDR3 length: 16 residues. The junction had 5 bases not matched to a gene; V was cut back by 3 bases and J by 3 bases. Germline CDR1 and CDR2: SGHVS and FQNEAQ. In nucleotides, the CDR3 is TGTGCCAGCAGCTTTCCACAGGGGGCATACACCGGGGAGCTGTTTTTT. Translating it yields CASSFPQGAYTGELFF.

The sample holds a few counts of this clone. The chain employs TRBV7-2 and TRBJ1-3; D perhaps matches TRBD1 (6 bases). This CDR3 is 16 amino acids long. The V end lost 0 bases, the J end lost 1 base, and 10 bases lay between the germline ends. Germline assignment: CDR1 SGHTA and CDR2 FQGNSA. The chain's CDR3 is CASSLATGRSGNTIYF. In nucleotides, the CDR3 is TGTGCCAGCAGCTTAGCGACAGGAAGGTCTGGAAACACCATATATTTT. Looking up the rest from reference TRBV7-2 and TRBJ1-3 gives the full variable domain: GAGVSQSPSNKVTEKGKDVELRCDPISGHTALYWYRQSLGQGLEFLIYFQGNSAPDKSGLPSDRFSAERTGGSVSTLTIQRTQQEDSAVYLCASSLATGRSGNTIYFGEGSWLTVV.

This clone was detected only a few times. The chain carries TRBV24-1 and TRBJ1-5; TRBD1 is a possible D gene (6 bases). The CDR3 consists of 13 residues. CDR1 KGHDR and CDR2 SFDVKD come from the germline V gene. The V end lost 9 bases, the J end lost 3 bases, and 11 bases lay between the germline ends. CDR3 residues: CATADSPNQPQHF. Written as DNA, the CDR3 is TGTGCCACCGCGGACAGTCCCAATCAGCCCCAGCATTTT.

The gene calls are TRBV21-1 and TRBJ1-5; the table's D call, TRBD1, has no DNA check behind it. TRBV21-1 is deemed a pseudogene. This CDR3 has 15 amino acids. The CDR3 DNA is TGTGCCAGCAGCAAGGGGGAAGGGGGCGATCAGCCCCAGCATTTT. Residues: CASSKGEGGDQPQHF.

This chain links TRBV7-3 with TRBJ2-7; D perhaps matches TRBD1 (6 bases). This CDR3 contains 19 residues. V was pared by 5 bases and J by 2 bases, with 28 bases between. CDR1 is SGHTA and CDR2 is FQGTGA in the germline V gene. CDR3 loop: CASSLILQGAGTTAYEQYF. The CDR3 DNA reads TGTGCCAGCAGCCTTATTCTCCAAGGGGCCGGGACAACTGCCTACGAGCAGTACTTC.

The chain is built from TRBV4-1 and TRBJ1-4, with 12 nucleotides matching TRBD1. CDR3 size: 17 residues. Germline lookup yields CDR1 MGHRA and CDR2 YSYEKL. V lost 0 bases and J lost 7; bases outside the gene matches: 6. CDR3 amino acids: CASSQDWDRGRVEKLFF. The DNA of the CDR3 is TGCGCCAGCAGCCAAGATTGGGACAGGGGGCGCGTTGAAAAACTGTTTTTT.

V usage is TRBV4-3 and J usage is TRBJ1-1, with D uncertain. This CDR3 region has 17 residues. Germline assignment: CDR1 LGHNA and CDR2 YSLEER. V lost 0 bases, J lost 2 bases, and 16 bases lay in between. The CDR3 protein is CASSQDLPGRYNTEAFF. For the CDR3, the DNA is TGCGCCAGCAGCCAAGATTTGCCCGGGAGATACAACACTGAAGCTTTCTTT.

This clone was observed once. CDR3: CASSLTGLVTDTQYF. The CDR3 coding sequence is TGTGCCAGCAGCTTGACAGGGTTGGTCACAGATACGCAGTATTTT. The rearrangement uses TRBV5-4 and TRBJ2-3, with a possible D match to TRBD1 (6 bases). The length of the CDR3 is 15 residues. CDR1 is SGHNT and CDR2 is YYREEE in the germline V gene (reference sequence). V was clipped by 1 base and J by 2 bases, with 11 bases between them. The full variable domain, its missing parts supplied by reference TRBV5-4 and TRBJ2-3, is ETGVTQSPTHLIKTRGQQVTLRCSSQSGHNTVSWYQQALGQGPQFIFQYYREEENGRGNFPPRFSGLQFPNYSSELNVNALELDDSALYLCASSLTGLVTDTQYFGPGTRLTVL.

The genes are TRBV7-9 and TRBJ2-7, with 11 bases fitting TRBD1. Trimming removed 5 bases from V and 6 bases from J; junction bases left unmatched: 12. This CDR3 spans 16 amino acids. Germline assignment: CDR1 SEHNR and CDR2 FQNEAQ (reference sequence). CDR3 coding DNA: TGTGCCAGCAGCAAAGACGTCGGACAGGGGGCTACCGAGCAGTACTTC. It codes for CASSKDVGQGATEQYF.

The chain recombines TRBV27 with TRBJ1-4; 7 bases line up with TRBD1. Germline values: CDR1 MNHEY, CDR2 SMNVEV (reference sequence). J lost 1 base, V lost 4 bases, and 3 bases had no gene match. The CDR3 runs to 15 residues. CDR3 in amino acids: CASSWDRRTNEKLFF. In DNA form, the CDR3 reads TGTGCCAGCAGTTGGGACAGAAGAACTAATGAAAAACTGTTTTTT.

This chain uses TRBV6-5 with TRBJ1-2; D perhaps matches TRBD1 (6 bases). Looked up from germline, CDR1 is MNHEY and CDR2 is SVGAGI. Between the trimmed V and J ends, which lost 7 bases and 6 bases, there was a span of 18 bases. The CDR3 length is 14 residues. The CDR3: CASTAGDLFDGYTF. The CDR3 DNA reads TGTGCCAGCACGGCAGGGGACCTTTTCGATGGCTACACCTTC.

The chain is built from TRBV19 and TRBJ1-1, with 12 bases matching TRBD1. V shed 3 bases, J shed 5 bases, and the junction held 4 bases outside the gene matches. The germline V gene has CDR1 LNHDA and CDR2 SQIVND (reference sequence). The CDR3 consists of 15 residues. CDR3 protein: CASSIPGQGATEAFF. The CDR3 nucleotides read TGTGCCAGTAGTATCCCGGGACAGGGGGCGACTGAAGCTTTCTTT.

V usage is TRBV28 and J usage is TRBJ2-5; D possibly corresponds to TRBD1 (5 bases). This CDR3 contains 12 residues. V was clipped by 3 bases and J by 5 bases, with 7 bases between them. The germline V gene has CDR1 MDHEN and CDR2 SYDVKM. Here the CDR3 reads CASSLQGETQYF. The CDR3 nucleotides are TGTGCCAGCAGTTTGCAGGGCGAGACCCAGTACTTC.

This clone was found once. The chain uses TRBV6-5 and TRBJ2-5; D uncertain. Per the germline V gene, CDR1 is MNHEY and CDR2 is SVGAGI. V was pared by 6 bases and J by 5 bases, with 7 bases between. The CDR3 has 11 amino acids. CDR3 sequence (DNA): TGTGCCAGCAGGAACCGGGAGACCCAGTACTTC. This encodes CASRNRETQYF.

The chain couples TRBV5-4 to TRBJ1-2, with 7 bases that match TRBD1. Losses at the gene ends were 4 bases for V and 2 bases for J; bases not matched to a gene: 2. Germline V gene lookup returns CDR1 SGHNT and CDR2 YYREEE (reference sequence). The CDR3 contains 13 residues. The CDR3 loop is CASSTDRNYGYTF. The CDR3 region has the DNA TGTGCCAGCAGCACGGACAGGAACTATGGCTACACCTTC.

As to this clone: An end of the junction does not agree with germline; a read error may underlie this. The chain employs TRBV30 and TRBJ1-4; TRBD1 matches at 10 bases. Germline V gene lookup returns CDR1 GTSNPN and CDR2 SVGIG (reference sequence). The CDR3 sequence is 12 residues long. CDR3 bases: TGTGCCTGGAGTGTGGGGGGACAGGGGATGACATTT. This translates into CAWSVGGQGMTF. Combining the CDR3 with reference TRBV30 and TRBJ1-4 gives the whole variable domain SQTIHQWPATLVQPVGSPLSLECTVEGTSNPNLYWYRQAAGRGLQLLFYSVGIGQISSEVPQNLSASRPQDRQFILSSKKLLLSDSGFYLCAWSVGGQGMTFGSGTQLSVL.

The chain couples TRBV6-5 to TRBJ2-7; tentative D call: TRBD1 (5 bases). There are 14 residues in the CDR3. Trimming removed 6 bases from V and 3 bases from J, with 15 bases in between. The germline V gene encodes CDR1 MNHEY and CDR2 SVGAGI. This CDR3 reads CASRDLTDDYEQYF. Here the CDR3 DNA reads TGTGCCAGCAGGGACCTGACAGACGACTACGAGCAGTACTTC.

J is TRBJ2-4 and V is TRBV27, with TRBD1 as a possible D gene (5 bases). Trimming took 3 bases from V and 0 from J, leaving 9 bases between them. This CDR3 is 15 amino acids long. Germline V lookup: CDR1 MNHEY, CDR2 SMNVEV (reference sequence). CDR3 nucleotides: TGTGCCAGCAGTTTTACAGGATTAGCCAAAAACATTCAGTACTTC. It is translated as CASSFTGLAKNIQYF.

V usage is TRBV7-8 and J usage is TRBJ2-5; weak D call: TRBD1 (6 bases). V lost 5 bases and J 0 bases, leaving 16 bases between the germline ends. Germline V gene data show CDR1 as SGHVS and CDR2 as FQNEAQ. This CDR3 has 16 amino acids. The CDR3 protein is CASSGRGNLYQETQYF. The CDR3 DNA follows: TGTGCCAGCAGCGGCAGGGGAAACCTGTACCAAGAGACCCAGTACTTC.

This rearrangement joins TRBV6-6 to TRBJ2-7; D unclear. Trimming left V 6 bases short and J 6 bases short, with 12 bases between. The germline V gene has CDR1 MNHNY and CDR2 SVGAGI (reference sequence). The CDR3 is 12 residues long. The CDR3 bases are TGTGCCAGCAGCCCGGGTGCTAGCGAGCAGTACGTC. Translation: CASSPGASEQYV.

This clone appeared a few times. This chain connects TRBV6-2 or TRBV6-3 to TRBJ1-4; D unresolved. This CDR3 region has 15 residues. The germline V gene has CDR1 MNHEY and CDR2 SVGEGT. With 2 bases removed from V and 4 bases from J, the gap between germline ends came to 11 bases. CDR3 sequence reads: CASSYPGVGNEKLFF. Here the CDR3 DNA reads TGTGCCAGCAGTTACCCCGGGGTCGGTAATGAAAAACTGTTTTTT.

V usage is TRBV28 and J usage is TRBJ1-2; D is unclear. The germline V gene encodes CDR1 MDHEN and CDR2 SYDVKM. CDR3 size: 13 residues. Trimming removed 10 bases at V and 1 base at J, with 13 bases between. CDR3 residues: CATFINNNYGYTF. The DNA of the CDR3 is TGTGCCACCTTCATAAACAATAACTATGGCTACACCTTC.

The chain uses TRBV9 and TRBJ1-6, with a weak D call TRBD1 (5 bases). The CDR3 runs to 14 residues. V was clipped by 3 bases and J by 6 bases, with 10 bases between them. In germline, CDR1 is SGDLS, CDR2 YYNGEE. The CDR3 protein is CASSGRGGNSPLHF. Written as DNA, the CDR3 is TGTGCCAGCAGCGGTAGGGGAGGTAATTCACCCCTCCACTTT. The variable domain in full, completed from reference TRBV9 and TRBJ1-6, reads DSGVTQTPKHLITATGQRVTLRCSPRSGDLSVYWYQQSLDQGLQFLIQYYNGEERAKGNILERFSAQQFPDLHSELNLSSLELGDSALYFCASSGRGGNSPLHFGNGTRLTVT.

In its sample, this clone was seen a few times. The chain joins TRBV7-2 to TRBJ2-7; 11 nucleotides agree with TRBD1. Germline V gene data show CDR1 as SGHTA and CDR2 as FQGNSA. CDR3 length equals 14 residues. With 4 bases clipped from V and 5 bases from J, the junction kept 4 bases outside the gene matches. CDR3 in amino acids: CASSSGTGGNEQYF. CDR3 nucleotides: TGTGCCAGCAGCTCCGGGACAGGGGGGAACGAGCAGTACTTC.

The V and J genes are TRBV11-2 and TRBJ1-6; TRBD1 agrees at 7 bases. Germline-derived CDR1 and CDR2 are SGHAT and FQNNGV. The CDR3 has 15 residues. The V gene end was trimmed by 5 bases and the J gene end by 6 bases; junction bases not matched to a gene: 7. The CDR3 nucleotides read TGTGCCAGCAGCCCGGCCGGGACAGCTAATTCACCCCTCCACTTT. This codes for CASSPAGTANSPLHF.

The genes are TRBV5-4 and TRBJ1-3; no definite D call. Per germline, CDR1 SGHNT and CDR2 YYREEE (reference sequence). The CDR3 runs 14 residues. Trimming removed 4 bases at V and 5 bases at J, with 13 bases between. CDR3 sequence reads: CASSPDIGRNTIYF. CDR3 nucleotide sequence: TGTGCCAGCAGCCCCGACATCGGTAGAAACACCATATATTTT.

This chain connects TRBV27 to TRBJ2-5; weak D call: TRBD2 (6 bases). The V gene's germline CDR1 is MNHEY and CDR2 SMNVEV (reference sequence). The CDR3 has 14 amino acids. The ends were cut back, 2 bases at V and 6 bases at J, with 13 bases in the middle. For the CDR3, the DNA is TGTGCCAGCAGTTTAGGAGGGGCCCAGAAGACCCAGTACTTC. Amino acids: CASSLGGAQKTQYF.

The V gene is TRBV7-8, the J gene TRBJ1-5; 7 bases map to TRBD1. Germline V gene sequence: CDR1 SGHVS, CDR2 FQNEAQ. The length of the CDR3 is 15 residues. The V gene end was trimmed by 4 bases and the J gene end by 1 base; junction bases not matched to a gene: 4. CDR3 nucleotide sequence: TGTGCCAGCAGCTACATGACAGGGAGCAATCAGCCCCAGCATTTT. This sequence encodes CASSYMTGSNQPQHF.